The entry below gives a single T cell receptor (beta chain) sequence along with its context. Its specificity is unknown. There are 13 residues in the CDR3. Between the trimmed V and J ends, which lost 4 bases and 5 bases, there was a span of 11 bases. Germline V lookup: CDR1 MNHEY, CDR2 SVGAGI. Sequenced by immunoSEQ multiplex PCR; TCRdb stores in-frame clones only, minus some. Among 75,000 to 95,000 clones listed, less than 96% were seen once. This entry is derived from a study of T cell clonotyping in hematopoietic cell transplantation. Across the whole study: Pretransplant recipient samples were taken after cytoreduction. The study's findings and limits: Few recipient clonotypes overlapped donors; over 95% were de novo at given depth. Recipient TCR diversity dropped after transplant; expanded clonotypes rose from day 30 to 180.

Described time point: recipient sample about 28 days before transplant, after cytoreduction. Recipients were bled about 28 days pretransplant and at posttransplant days 30, 100, 180. This sequence originates from a woman in her forties or fifties with acute myeloid leukemia. Some clones in this sample may be carry-over from other donors' samples. V usage is TRBV6-5 and J usage is TRBJ1-2; no clear D gene. The specimen comprised peripheral blood mononuclear cells, sampled before stem cell transplant. CDR3 DNA sequence: TGTGCCAGCAGTTTCGTGGTAGGGTATGGCTACACCTTC. This sequence encodes CASSFVVGYGYTF.